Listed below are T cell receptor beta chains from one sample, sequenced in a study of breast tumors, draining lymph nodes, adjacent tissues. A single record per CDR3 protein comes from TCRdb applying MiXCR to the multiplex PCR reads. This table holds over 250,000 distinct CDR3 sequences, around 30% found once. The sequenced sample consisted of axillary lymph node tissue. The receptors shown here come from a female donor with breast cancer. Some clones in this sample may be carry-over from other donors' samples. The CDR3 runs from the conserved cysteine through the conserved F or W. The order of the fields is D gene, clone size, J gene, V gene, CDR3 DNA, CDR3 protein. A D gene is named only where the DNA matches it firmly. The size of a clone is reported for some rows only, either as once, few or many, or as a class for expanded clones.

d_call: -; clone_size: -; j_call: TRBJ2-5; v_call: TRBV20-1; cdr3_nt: TGCAGTGCTAGGATGTGGGAGACCCAGTCCTTC; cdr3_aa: CSARMWETQSF
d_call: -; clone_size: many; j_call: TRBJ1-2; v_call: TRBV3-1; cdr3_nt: TGTGCCAGCAACAGGAGGGGGGATGGCTACACCTTC; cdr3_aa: CASNRRGDGYTF
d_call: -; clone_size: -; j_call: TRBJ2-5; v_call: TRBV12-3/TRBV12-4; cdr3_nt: TGTGCCAGCAGGGGGGGCGGTACAGGGTATGAGACCCAGTACTTC; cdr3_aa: CASRGGGTGYETQYF
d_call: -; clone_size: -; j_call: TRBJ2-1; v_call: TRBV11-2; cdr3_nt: TGTGCCAGCAGCTTACGGGGGAGTGGCTCCTACAGTGAGCAGTTCTTC; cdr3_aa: CASSLRGSGSYSEQFF
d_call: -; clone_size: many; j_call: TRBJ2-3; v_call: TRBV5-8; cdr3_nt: TGTGCCAGCAGCTTGGCTGACTCGGATACGCAGTATTTT; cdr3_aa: CASSLADSDTQYF
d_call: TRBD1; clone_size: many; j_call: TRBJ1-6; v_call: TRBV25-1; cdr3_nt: TGTGCCAGCAGTGAAGGAAACAGGGGTTCACCCCTCCACTTT; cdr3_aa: CASSEGNRGSPLHF
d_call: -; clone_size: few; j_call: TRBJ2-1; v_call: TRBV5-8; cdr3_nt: TGTGCCAGCAGCTTGATCGAAAGCTCCTACAATGAGCAGTTCTTC; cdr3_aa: CASSLIESSYNEQFF
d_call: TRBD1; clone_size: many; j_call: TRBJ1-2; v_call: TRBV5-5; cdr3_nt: TGTGCCAGCAGCTTGGGGGCGGGACAGGCCGCTAACTATGGCTACACCTTC; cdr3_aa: CASSLGAGQAANYGYTF
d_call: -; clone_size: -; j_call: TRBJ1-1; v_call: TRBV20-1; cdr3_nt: TGCAGTTCATTCGCCAGAGACACTGAAGCTTTCTTT; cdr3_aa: CSSFARDTEAFF
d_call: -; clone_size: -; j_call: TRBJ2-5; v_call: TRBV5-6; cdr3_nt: TGTGCCAGCAGCTTGGAGCGGCCGGGCGTCGAGACCCAGTACTTC; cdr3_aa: CASSLERPGVETQYF
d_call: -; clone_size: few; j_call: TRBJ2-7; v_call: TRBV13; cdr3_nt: TGTGCCAGCAGTCGCACTCTCCACGGAGGGGGGGAGCAGTACTTC; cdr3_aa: CASSRTLHGGGEQYF
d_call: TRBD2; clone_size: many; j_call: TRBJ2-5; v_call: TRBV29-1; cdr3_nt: TGCAGCGTTGTTCCGACCGGGACTAGCGGGAGATTAGGAGAGACCCAGTACTTC; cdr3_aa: CSVVPTGTSGRLGETQYF
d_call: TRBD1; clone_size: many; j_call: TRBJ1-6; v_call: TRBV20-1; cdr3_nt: TGCAGTGCTAGACCGGTCAGGGGGAATAATTCACCCCTCCACTTT; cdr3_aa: CSARPVRGNNSPLHF
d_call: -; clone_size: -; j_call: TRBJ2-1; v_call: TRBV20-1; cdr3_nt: TGCAGTGCTAGAGATTCGGAGCGGCCTTCCCACAATGAGCAGTTCTTT; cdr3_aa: CSARDSERPSHNEQFF